The T cell receptor beta chain under discussion was sequenced for a study of metastatic and nonmetastatic thyroid tumors. Every patient underwent thyroid surgery untreated. TCRdb re-called clones from the PCR reads using MiXCR. The profile shows approximately 82,000 clones, under 15% of them singletons. The CDR3 runs 12 residues. The ends were cut back, 7 bases at V and 7 bases at J, with 11 bases in the middle. Germline V lookup: CDR1 SNHLY, CDR2 FYNNEI. This clone was recorded at least ten times. The rearrangement uses TRBV2 and TRBJ1-5; the D gene is possibly TRBD1 (5 bases). The sequence was obtained from a female donor with papillary thyroid cancer or a benign thyroid nodule (not recorded which). Some clones in this sample may be carry-over from other donors' samples. Sequenced input: tumor tissue. CDR3 DNA: TGTGCCAGCACCGAAGGGGAACAGCCCCAGCATTTT. Translated, it gives CASTEGEQPQHF.